One sample yielded the 8 T cell receptor beta chains listed below, sequenced in a study of blood T cell repertoires in COVID-19. Some clones are missing from TCRdb's copy, which holds only in-frame ones; the method was immunoSEQ multiplex PCR. The table has hundreds of thousands of clones, about 90% seen once; the top ten hold over 1.2%. Source material: peripheral blood. All receptors derive from a man aged 80 or over with acute or convalescent COVID-19.

The V call is TRBV28, the J call TRBJ2-7; TRBD2 is a possible D gene (6 bases). Trimming cost V 0 bases and J 2 bases, with 11 bases left between them. The CDR3 is made up of 15 amino acids. Germline V gene sequence: CDR1 MDHEN, CDR2 SYDVKM. The chain's CDR3 is CASSLWVPGAYEQYF. CDR3 DNA: TGTGCCAGCAGTTTATGGGTTCCGGGGGCCTACGAGCAGTACTTC. The full variable domain, in which reference TRBV28 and TRBJ2-7 provide the parts outside the CDR3, is DVKVTQSSRYLVKRTGEKVFLECVQDMDHENMFWYRQDPGLGLRLIYFSYDVKMKEKGDIPEGYSVSREKKERFSLILESASTNQTSMYLCASSLWVPGAYEQYFGPGTRLTVT.

The genes are TRBV5-1 and TRBJ2-1; tentatively, D is TRBD2 (5 bases). Germline CDR1 SGHRS, CDR2 YFSETQ. This CDR3 comprises 17 residues. V was cut by 7 bases and J by 0 bases, with 20 bases left in between. The CDR3 protein is CASAWRSFVSSYNEQFF. The CDR3 bases are TGCGCCAGCGCCTGGAGGTCGTTTGTGAGCTCCTACAATGAGCAGTTCTTC.

The V call is TRBV3-1 (or the pseudogene TRBV3-2), the J call TRBJ1-2; 9 bases agree with TRBD1. The trim removed 2 bases at V and 2 bases at J, leaving 6 bases unmatched. Looked up from germline, CDR1 is LGHDT and CDR2 is YNNKEL (reference sequence). The CDR3 contains 16 residues. The CDR3 reads CASSQFGDRENYGYTF. CDR3 DNA sequence: TGTGCCAGCAGCCAATTCGGGGACAGGGAGAACTATGGCTACACCTTC.

The chain couples TRBV6-2 or TRBV6-3 to TRBJ2-7; TRBD1 matches at 9 bases. The CDR3 contains 15 residues. V lost 6 bases, J lost 6 bases, and 12 bases stayed unmatched. Germline-derived CDR1 and CDR2 are MNHEY and SVGEGT. CDR3 nucleotides: TGTGCCAGCAGCAGCCCACAGGGGGCGGTTCGCGAGCAGTACTTC. Amino acid sequence: CASSSPQGAVREQYF.

The chain carries TRBV5-1 and TRBJ2-1; perhaps TRBD2 as D (5 bases). Germline lookup yields CDR1 SGHRS and CDR2 YFSETQ. The CDR3 is made up of 15 amino acids. The V end lost 0 bases, the J end lost 5 bases, and 12 bases lay between the germline ends. The CDR3, as DNA: TGCGCCAGCAGCTTGGATTCGGGGATGGACAATGAGCAGTTCTTC. This encodes CASSLDSGMDNEQFF.

The V gene is TRBV27, the J gene TRBJ2-3; weak D call: TRBD2 (6 bases). The germline gives CDR1 MNHEY, CDR2 SMNVEV (reference sequence). The V gene lost 5 bases and the J gene lost 0 bases, with 12 bases spanning the gap. CDR3 size: 15 residues. CDR3 protein: CASSRLGTSTDTQYF. CDR3 nucleotide sequence: TGTGCCAGCAGTCGACTAGGAACAAGCACAGATACGCAGTATTTT.

This rearrangement joins TRBV2 to TRBJ1-6; 8 nucleotides match TRBD1. J was trimmed by 6 bases and V by 6 bases; bases with no gene match: 7. In germline, CDR1 is SNHLY, CDR2 FYNNEI. This CDR3 contains 15 residues. The CDR3 DNA reads TGTGCCAGCAGGGGGCAGGGGGCGGCTAATTCACCCCTCCACTTT. Protein: CASRGQGAANSPLHF.

DNA for the CDR3: TGTGCCAGCGCGACAGGCGTTAACACTGAAGCTTTCTTT. This translates into CASATGVNTEAFF. V and J are TRBV18 and TRBJ1-1, with D possibly matching TRBD1 (6 bases). V lost 8 bases to trimming and J lost 2 bases, with 12 bases between them. The CDR3 totals 13 residues. Germline V gene sequence: CDR1 KGHSH, CDR2 LQKENI.